The entry below describes one T cell receptor (beta chain). The data were taken from a study of radiotherapy plus CTLA-4 blockade in lung cancer. Clones were sequenced by immunoSEQ multiplex PCR, and TCRdb holds only the in-frame ones, with some missing. The sample has roughly 86,000 clones, around 86% seen once; the top ten hold roughly 0.82%. Germline assignment: CDR1 SGHRS and CDR2 YFSETQ. With 0 bases removed from V and 6 bases from J, the gap between germline ends came to 6 bases. The CDR3 covers 13 residues. The sample in question was peripheral blood, obtained from a patient treated with radiotherapy plus ipilimumab. The source of this sequence is a human donor with non-small cell lung cancer who had stable disease on radiotherapy plus ipilimumab. This chain connects TRBV5-1 to TRBJ2-2, with D maybe TRBD2 (6 bases). CDR3 nucleotide sequence: TGCGCCAGCAGCTTGGTAGCGGCCGGGGAGCTGTTTTTT. Its translation: CASSLVAAGELFF.